The rows below give T cell receptor beta chains drawn from one sample of a study of shared clonotypes between healthy human individuals. Sequenced by immunoSEQ multiplex PCR; TCRdb stores in-frame clones only, minus some. Of some 2.4 million clones in the sample, 80% to 95% were seen once. Source material: naive CD4+ T cells from PBMCs. The receptors were sampled from a young man in good health. Some clones in this sample may be carry-over from other donors' samples. Both conserved end residues are part of each CDR3. The D gene is left open where the match is weak. The size field is filled for only some rows; it gives once, few, many or a size class.

V	D	J	length	size	DNA	CDR3
TRBV28	.	TRBJ1-1	13	.	TGTGCCAGCCGCGGTCCCCCGCTCAACGAAGCTTTCTTT	CASRGPPLNEAFF
TRBV5-1	.	TRBJ2-1	12	.	TGCGCCAGCAGCTTGCCAAACAATGAGCAGTTCTTC	CASSLPNNEQFF
TRBV6-6	TRBD1	TRBJ1-1	14	.	TGTGCCAGCAGTGGGGCACAGGGGTCCACTGAAGCTTTCTTT	CASSGAQGSTEAFF
TRBV2	.	TRBJ2-1	11	few	TGTGCCAGCAGGCCCGCAGGTGAGCAGTTCTTC	CASRPAGEQFF
TRBV7-6	TRBD2	TRBJ2-3	19	once	TGTGCCAGCAGCTCCCCGACTTACAGGACTAGCGGGTACGGAGATACGCAGTATTTT	CASSSPTYRTSGYGDTQYF
TRBV30	.	TRBJ2-1	16	.	TGTGCCTGGAACATGGGAATGGCGGGGCAATACAATGAGCAGTTCTTC	CAWNMGMAGQYNEQFF
TRBV5-1	.	TRBJ2-2	14	.	TGCGCCAGCAGCTTGTCTCGATCCACCGGGGAGCTGTTTTTT	CASSLSRSTGELFF
TRBV19	.	TRBJ2-6	16	.	TGTGCCAGTAGTGAAGTACAGGGCTCTGGGGCCAACGTCCTGACTTTC	CASSEVQGSGANVLTF
TRBV10-3	TRBD2	TRBJ2-5	16	.	TGTGCCATCACCGCGGGACTAGCGGGCGGTCAAGAGACCCAGTACTTC	CAITAGLAGGQETQYF
TRBV20-1	.	TRBJ1-2	11	.	TGCAGTGCCCTGCCAGGTACTGGCTACACCTTC	CSALPGTGYTF
TRBV28	.	TRBJ2-3	15	.	TGTGCCAGCAGTTTTGGTCAGGTGAAAGCAGATACGCAGTATTTT	CASSFGQVKADTQYF
TRBV2	TRBD1	TRBJ2-1	14	.	TGTGCCAGCAGTTTTTCAACAGGGGACAATGAGCAGTTCTTC	CASSFSTGDNEQFF
TRBV5-4	.	TRBJ2-1	15	.	TGTGCCAGCAGCTTGCGCGTGACCCCCTACAATGAGCAGTTCTTC	CASSLRVTPYNEQFF
TRBV18	.	TRBJ1-1	15	.	TGTGCCAGCTCACCAGTCAGCTCCATGAACACTGAAGCTTTCTTT	CASSPVSSMNTEAFF
TRBV28	.	TRBJ2-1	15	.	TGTGCCAGCAGTTTCGGCGGGACAACCTACAATGAGCAGTTCTTC	CASSFGGTTYNEQFF
TRBV9	.	TRBJ2-7	16	.	TGTGCCAGCAGCGCCCATGAGTTAGCAGGGCTGGGGGTGCAGTACTTC	CASSAHELAGLGVQYF
TRBV14	TRBD1	TRBJ2-1	16	.	TGTGCCAGCAGCCAAGGTTGGAGACAGGGCGTCAATGAGCAGTTCTTC	CASSQGWRQGVNEQFF
TRBV10-3	TRBD2	TRBJ2-2	16	.	TGTGCCATCAGTGTCCTCCTAGCGGGAGGCACCGGGGAGCTGTTTTTT	CAISVLLAGGTGELFF
TRBV27	.	TRBJ2-3	14	.	TGTGCCAGCGGCATACCGGGTAGCACAGATACGCAGTATTTT	CASGIPGSTDTQYF
TRBV4-3	.	TRBJ1-4	16	.	TGCGCCAGCAGCCAAGGGATGGGGGGCCAAGGTGAAAAACTGTTTTTT	CASSQGMGGQGEKLFF
TRBV7-3	.	TRBJ2-1	14	.	TGTCCCTGGGTTTATAGCGGCTTCTACAATGAGCAGTTCTTC	CPWVYSGFYNEQFF
TRBV19	TRBD1	TRBJ1-5	15	.	TGTGCCAGTAGTCCGGGACAGTCACTCAATCAGCCCCAGCATTTT	CASSPGQSLNQPQHF
TRBV29-1	TRBD1	TRBJ1-1	13	few	TGCAGCGCGGGACAGGATGAATTCACTGAAGCTTTCTTT	CSAGQDEFTEAFF
TRBV28	TRBD1	TRBJ2-1	14	.	TGTGCCAGCATTGGACAGGGGAGTTCAGATGAGCAGTTCTTC	CASIGQGSSDEQFF
TRBV28	TRBD2	TRBJ2-3	18	.	TGTGCCAGCAGTCCAACTAGCGGGAGGACCCAAAGCACAGATACGCAGTATTTT	CASSPTSGRTQSTDTQYF
TRBV28	TRBD1	TRBJ1-2	14	once	TGTGCCAGCAGTTTGGACAGGGTTTCATATGGCTACACCTTC	CASSLDRVSYGYTF
TRBV7-9	.	TRBJ1-4	14	.	TGTGCCAGCAGCTTAGGGCAGGGTCGTGAAAAACTGTTTTTT	CASSLGQGREKLFF
TRBV5-4	TRBD2	TRBJ2-1	15	.	TGTGCCAGCAGCCTCGGGACTAGCGGAAACAATGAGCAGTTCTTC	CASSLGTSGNNEQFF
TRBV5-3	TRBD1	TRBJ1-4	15	.	TGTGCCAGAAGCTTGGGCGGGACAGGGAGAGAAAAACTGTTTTTT	CARSLGGTGREKLFF
TRBV29-1	TRBD2	TRBJ2-1	16	.	TGCACCGCCGTGGGCGGGGGAGCCAGACGGTACAATGAGCAGTTCTTC	CTAVGGGARRYNEQFF
TRBV6-4	.	TRBJ2-3	17	.	TGTGCCAGCAGTGACTCCTTCAGGCCTACTAGCACAGATACGCAGTATTTT	CASSDSFRPTSTDTQYF
TRBV5-8	TRBD1	TRBJ1-4	16	.	TGTGCCAGCAGCTATGGGACAGGGAGAACTAATGAAAAACTGTTTTTT	CASSYGTGRTNEKLFF
TRBV19	TRBD1	TRBJ2-1	16	.	TGTGCCAGTAGTATGGGGGACAGCCGTCTCAACAATGAGCAGTTCTTC	CASSMGDSRLNNEQFF
TRBV4-1	.	TRBJ2-7	14	.	TGCGCCAGCAGCCAAGTGACTTCTTCGGGAGAGCAGTACTTC	CASSQVTSSGEQYF
TRBV5-1	TRBD1	TRBJ2-7	14	.	TGCGCCAGCAGTCTCGGGACAGGGGGCGACGAGCAGTACTTC	CASSLGTGGDEQYF
TRBV6-1	TRBD1	TRBJ2-1	16	.	TGTGCCAGCAGTGCGCCTGGACAGGGGGCACACAATGAGCAGTTCTTC	CASSAPGQGAHNEQFF
TRBV28	.	TRBJ1-6	12	.	TGTGCCAGCAGTAGGGCCGGGATCCCCCTCCACTTT	CASSRAGIPLHF
TRBV7-9	.	TRBJ1-1	14	few	TGTGCCAGCAGCTTAGAGGGCATGAACACTGAAGCTTTCTTT	CASSLEGMNTEAFF
TRBV10-3	.	TRBJ2-5	13	.	TGTGCCATCAGTGCTCGAGATGTGGAGACCCAGTACTTC	CAISARDVETQYF
TRBV25-1	.	TRBJ2-7	15	.	TGTGCCAGCAGTGAACTGGGGCGGGATCCCTACGAGCAGTACTTC	CASSELGRDPYEQYF
TRBV19	.	TRBJ2-3	15	.	TGTGCCAGTAGTATTCCAGGGAGAGGACCAGATACGCAGTATTTT	CASSIPGRGPDTQYF
TRBV5-4	.	TRBJ2-1	13	.	TGTGCCAGCAGCGAGCGGGCCTCAAATGAGCAGTTCTTC	CASSERASNEQFF
TRBV9	TRBD1	TRBJ2-5	19	.	TGTGCCAGCAGCGTAGGATTGAGGGGACAGGGGAGAAACCAAGAGACCCAGTACTTC	CASSVGLRGQGRNQETQYF
TRBV10-1	.	TRBJ2-4	14	.	TGCGCCAGCACCAGACTTTTAGCCAAAAACATTCAGTACTTC	CASTRLLAKNIQYF
TRBV6-5	.	TRBJ1-6	13	.	TGTGCCAAAAGGGGTCCCCATAATTCACCCCTCCACTTT	CAKRGPHNSPLHF
TRBV7-2	TRBD2	TRBJ2-3	19	.	TGTGCCAGCAGCTCCCGGGGGCTAGCGGGAGGGTTCTTTGCAGATACGCAGTATTTT	CASSSRGLAGGFFADTQYF
TRBV7-8	.	TRBJ1-2	14	.	TGTGCCAGCAGCTTAGGAGGGGCTTCCTATGGCTACACCTTC	CASSLGGASYGYTF
TRBV5-1	.	TRBJ2-7	13	.	TGCGCCAGCAGCTTCCAGAGCTCCTACGAGCAGTACTTC	CASSFQSSYEQYF
TRBV19	.	TRBJ2-1	15	.	TGTGCCAGTAGTCAGGGGAGGCTAGCGACCAATGAGCAGTTCTTC	CASSQGRLATNEQFF
TRBV5-1	.	TRBJ1-1	13	.	TGCGCCAGCAGCTTGGGAAGGGCGGCTGAAGCTTTCTTT	CASSLGRAAEAFF
TRBV7-8	.	TRBJ2-1	16	.	TGTGCCAGCAGCTTAGCGCGGCTCCCCCTGTACAATGAGCAGTTCTTC	CASSLARLPLYNEQFF
TRBV5-4	.	TRBJ2-5	14	.	TGTGCCAGCAGCCCCCAGCAAGGGCAAGAGACCCAGTACTTC	CASSPQQGQETQYF
TRBV2	TRBD2	TRBJ2-3	15	.	TGTGCCAGCGGACGGACTAGCGGGAGGTCAGATACGCAGTATTTT	CASGRTSGRSDTQYF
TRBV28	TRBD1	TRBJ1-5	14	.	TGTGCCAGCAGTTCTACAGGGGTCAATCAGCCCCAGCATTTT	CASSSTGVNQPQHF